This entry lists 23 T cell receptor beta chains sequenced from one sample in a study of T cell changes during pregnancy in multiple sclerosis. The table came from immunoSEQ multiplex PCR; TCRdb's copy has only in-frame clones and leaves some out. Of tens of thousands of clones listed, 85% to 95% are singletons. The sequenced sample was CD8+ T cells from peripheral blood mononuclear cells, obtained after pregnancy. These receptors all stem from a female donor with multiple sclerosis, enrolled in a pregnancy study.

This chain links TRBV11-1 with TRBJ2-2; 7 nucleotides agree with TRBD1. The germline V gene encodes CDR1 SGHAT and CDR2 FQDESV (reference sequence). CDR3 length equals 17 residues. With V trimmed by 4 bases and J by 6 bases, 14 bases remained unmatched. The CDR3, as DNA: TGTGCCAGCAGCTACCGGGACAGTTTAATTGTAGCCGGGGAGCTGTTTTTT. It codes for CASSYRDSLIVAGELFF. Combining the CDR3 with reference TRBV11-1 and TRBJ2-2 gives the whole variable domain EAEVAQSPRYKITEKSQAVAFWCDPISGHATLYWYRQILGQGPELLVQFQDESVVDDSQLPKDRFSAERLKGVDSTLKIQPAELGDSAMYLCASSYRDSLIVAGELFFGEGSRLTVL.

This clone was seen a few times. The V gene is TRBV5-1, the J gene TRBJ2-2; D gene ambiguous. The V end lost 4 bases, the J end lost 6 bases, and 10 bases lay between the germline ends. Germline CDR1 reads SGHRS; CDR2 reads YFSETQ. This CDR3 comprises 13 residues. CDR3 sequence (DNA): TGCGCCAGCAGCCCTGGAGCGTCCGGGGAGCTGTTTTTT. It codes for CASSPGASGELFF.

The chain is built from TRBV9 and TRBJ1-2; D possibly corresponds to TRBD1 (5 bases). Per the germline V gene, CDR1 is SGDLS and CDR2 is YYNGEE. This CDR3 contains 15 residues. Trimming cost V 4 bases and J 5 bases, with 18 bases left between them. CDR3 in DNA: TGTGCCAGCAGCCTAACGGACGGGGGGTATTATGGCTACACCTTC. Its protein is CASSLTDGGYYGYTF.

The chain links TRBV21-1 to TRBJ2-1; the DNA was not used to check the table's D call, TRBD2. TRBV21-1 is labeled a pseudogene. CDR3 length: 21 residues. The CDR3 coding sequence is TGTGCCAGCAGCAAATTGTGGGAACTAGAAGAGCAAGAAGGCTTTTGCAATGAGCAGTTCTTC. The encoded protein is CASSKLWELEEQEGFCNEQFF.

This clone was detected once. CDR3 amino acids: CASSEWATGTGNTIYF. The CDR3 nucleotides read TGTGCCAGCAGTGAATGGGCTACAGGGACTGGAAACACCATATATTTT. The chain employs TRBV6-1 and TRBJ1-3; D possibly corresponds to TRBD1 (6 bases). V was cut by 2 bases and J by 2 bases, with 13 bases left in between. The CDR3 totals 16 residues. Germline loops: CDR1 MNHNS, CDR2 SASEGT.

The J gene is TRBJ2-7, the V gene TRBV11-2, with D perhaps TRBD2 (5 bases). The length of the CDR3 is 13 residues. V shed 8 bases and J shed 3 bases, with 14 bases lying between them. The germline V gene has CDR1 SGHAT and CDR2 FQNNGV. The CDR3 nucleotides read TGTGCCAGCGGACGAGGGCAGATCTACGAGCAGTACTTC. Translating it yields CASGRGQIYEQYF.

Only one count was recorded for this clone. This chain links TRBV11-1 with TRBJ2-2, with 8 bases fitting TRBD2. This CDR3 comprises 15 residues. CDR1 and CDR2 (germline): SGHAT, FQDESV (reference sequence). V lost 5 bases, J lost 5 bases, and 7 bases stayed unmatched. Written as DNA, the CDR3 is TGTGCCAGCAGCGTATCGGGGGGGCCGACCGGGGAGCTGTTTTTT. It specifies CASSVSGGPTGELFF.

V usage is TRBV28 and J usage is TRBJ1-6; D is possibly TRBD1 (5 bases). Trimming left V 4 bases short and J 9 bases short, with 16 bases between. The length of the CDR3 is 15 residues. Germline values: CDR1 MDHEN, CDR2 SYDVKM. This CDR3 reads CASSSLRGQGSPLHF. The CDR3 region has the DNA TGTGCCAGCAGTTCGTTAAGGGGTCAGGGTTCACCCCTCCACTTT.

V and J are TRBV10-3 and TRBJ2-6; 12 bases are shared with TRBD1. With 6 bases clipped from V and 3 bases from J, the junction kept 9 bases outside the gene matches. Germline values: CDR1 ENHRY, CDR2 SYGVKD. The CDR3 sequence is 18 residues long. The CDR3 spells CAISYTGTGGGGANVLTF. The CDR3 nucleotides read TGTGCCATCAGCTATACGGGGACAGGGGGCGGTGGGGCCAACGTCCTGACTTTC.

The J gene is TRBJ1-1, the V gene TRBV11-2, with D possibly TRBD1 on 6 matching bases. The CDR3 consists of 15 residues. Germline V lookup: CDR1 SGHAT, CDR2 FQNNGV. V lost 5 bases, J lost 5 bases, and 18 bases lay in between. The CDR3 coding sequence is TGTGCCAGCAGCCCAATTACCAGGGGATCTACTGAAGCTTTCTTT. Translation: CASSPITRGSTEAFF. Full variable domain (rest looked up from reference TRBV11-2 and TRBJ1-1): EAGVAQSPRYKIIEKRQSVAFWCNPISGHATLYWYQQILGQGPKLLIQFQNNGVVDDSQLPKDRFSAERLKGVDSTLKIQPAKLEDSAVYLCASSPITRGSTEAFFGQGTRLTVV.

This rearrangement joins TRBV7-9 to TRBJ2-5; 9 bases match TRBD2. The CDR3 runs 15 residues. With V trimmed by 3 bases and J by 1 base, 3 bases remained unmatched. Germline V gene data show CDR1 as SEHNR and CDR2 as FQNEAQ (reference sequence). This chain's CDR3 is CASSFPAGGQETQYF. The CDR3 DNA reads TGTGCCAGCAGCTTCCCAGCGGGGGGCCAAGAGACCCAGTACTTC.

The chain combines TRBV28 with TRBJ2-7; 8 nucleotides agree with TRBD1. Germline V gives CDR1 MDHEN, CDR2 SYDVKM. V dropped 4 bases and J dropped 2; count of bases not matched to a gene: 4. The CDR3 consists of 14 residues. CDR3 DNA: TGTGCCAGCAGTTATGGACAGGGCCCCTACGAGCAGTACTTC. Its translation: CASSYGQGPYEQYF.

V usage is TRBV7-6 and J usage is TRBJ2-1; D may be TRBD1 (6 bases). The CDR3 is 13 amino acids. Germline V lookup: CDR1 SGHVS, CDR2 FNYEAQ. Trimming removed 5 bases at V and 8 bases at J, with 13 bases between. The CDR3 here is CASSPTGLDEQFF. CDR3 bases: TGTGCCAGCAGCCCTACAGGGTTGGATGAGCAGTTCTTC.

The V gene is TRBV11-3, the J gene TRBJ1-2; D unclear. The V and J ends lost 5 bases and 3 bases respectively, with 16 bases between them. The CDR3 is 15 amino acids. Germline V gives CDR1 SGHNT, CDR2 YENEEA. The chain's CDR3 is CASSLGLTWDYGYTF. The CDR3 coding sequence is TGTGCCAGCAGCCTAGGACTAACTTGGGACTATGGCTACACCTTC.

The chain combines TRBV6-4 with TRBJ2-3; no reliable D call. Trimming shortened V by 7 bases and J by 6 bases, and 23 bases separated the two germline ends. The CDR3 contains 16 residues. The V gene's germline CDR1 is MRHNA and CDR2 SNTAGT. In DNA, the CDR3 is TGTGCCAGCATCGGGTACTCATTTTCTCCGCCGGATACGCAGTATTTT. Amino acids: CASIGYSFSPPDTQYF.

V is TRBV7-9 and J is TRBJ2-1, with TRBD1 matching 9 bases. The germline gives CDR1 SEHNR, CDR2 FQNEAQ (reference sequence). This CDR3 comprises 17 residues. V lost 5 bases to trimming and J lost 3 bases; unmatched junction nucleotides: 11. CDR3 amino acids: CASSPRRTGANYNEQFF. The CDR3 DNA is TGTGCCAGCAGCCCCCGGCGGACAGGGGCCAACTACAATGAGCAGTTCTTC. The whole variable domain, remainder taken from reference TRBV7-9 and TRBJ2-1, is DTGVSQNPRHKITKRGQNVTFRCDPISEHNRLYWYRQTLGQGPEFLTYFQNEAQLEKSRLLSDRFSAERPKGSFSTLEIQRTEQGDSAMYLCASSPRRTGANYNEQFFGPGTRLTVL.

The V call is TRBV28, the J call TRBJ2-5, with 7 bases that match TRBD2. V trimming: 4 bases; J trimming: 2 bases; junction bases outside the gene matches: 10. Germline V gives CDR1 MDHEN, CDR2 SYDVKM. The CDR3 sequence is 16 residues long. Here the CDR3 DNA reads TGTGCCAGCAGTTCCCCCCCAAGCGGGATTCAAGAGACCCAGTACTTC. This translates into CASSSPPSGIQETQYF.

The rearrangement links TRBV27 to TRBJ2-2, with no clear D. CDR3 size: 12 residues. Trimming removed 5 bases at V and 1 base at J, with 2 bases between. Germline loops: CDR1 MNHEY, CDR2 SMNVEV (reference sequence). CDR3 coding DNA: TGTGCCAGCAGTCAGAACACCGGGGAGCTGTTTTTT. It codes for CASSQNTGELFF.

This clone was found once. The chain is built from TRBV10-1 and TRBJ2-7; 7 bases are a match to TRBD2. Germline assignment: CDR1 WNHNN and CDR2 SYGVQD (reference sequence). Germline trimming cut 6 bases from V and 5 bases from J; bases unmatched to any gene: 4. The CDR3 sequence is 12 residues long. The CDR3 reads CASSGGSHEQYF. The CDR3 bases are TGCGCCAGCAGCGGCGGGAGCCACGAGCAGTACTTC.

The chain employs TRBV4-1 and TRBJ1-1; unclear D gene. V was clipped by 0 bases and J by 6 bases, with 8 bases between them. This CDR3 is built from 13 residues. The germline gives CDR1 MGHRA, CDR2 YSYEKL. The CDR3 loop reads CASSQDNGAEAFF. The CDR3 region has the DNA TGCGCCAGCAGCCAAGATAACGGGGCTGAAGCTTTCTTT.

The V gene is TRBV10-3, the J gene TRBJ1-1, with a weak D call TRBD1 (5 bases). Trimming removed 8 bases from V and 0 bases from J, with 13 bases in between. This CDR3 is 14 amino acids long. Germline V gene data show CDR1 as ENHRY and CDR2 as SYGVKD. Here the CDR3 DNA reads TGTGCCATCCACGATGGGGCGATGAACACTGAAGCTTTCTTT. Translating gives CAIHDGAMNTEAFF.

The gene calls are TRBV7-3 and TRBJ1-2; tentatively, D is TRBD1 (5 bases). The CDR3 is 16 amino acids. Trimming pared 8 bases from V and 0 bases from J, leaving 19 bases between. Germline V gene data show CDR1 as SGHTA and CDR2 as FQGTGA. The CDR3: CASLPTGQTTNYGYTF. In DNA, the CDR3 is TGTGCCAGCCTACCTACCGGACAAACAACTAACTATGGCTACACCTTC.

The V call is TRBV4-1, the J call TRBJ2-1; 7 positions match TRBD1. With V trimmed by 5 bases and J by 6 bases, 13 bases remained unmatched. The V gene's germline CDR1 is MGHRA and CDR2 YSYEKL. The CDR3 loop spans 16 amino acids. As DNA, the CDR3 is TGCGCCAGCAGCACTAAAGGACAGGCGTTCACCAATGAGCAGTTCTTC. Protein sequence: CASSTKGQAFTNEQFF.